The 5 T cell receptor beta chains presented below share a single source sample, sequenced in a study of T cell responses to AZD1222 COVID-19 vaccine. Profiling relied on immunoSEQ multiplex PCR, and the TCRdb table lists in-frame clones only, not all of them. The repertoire has around 140,000 clones, approximately 88% of them found once; the top ten carry just under 6.5%. Material: peripheral blood, obtained on day 0 of AZD1222 vaccination. The receptors here all came from an adult in good health.

The chain joins TRBV30 to TRBJ1-2, with unresolved D. Germline CDR1 is GTSNPN and CDR2 is SVGIG (reference sequence). V lost 3 bases and J 9 bases, leaving 11 bases between the germline ends. This CDR3 is 11 amino acids long. This chain's CDR3 is CAWSASNRYTF. CDR3 sequence (DNA): TGTGCCTGGAGCGCTAGTAATCGCTACACCTTC.

The chain links TRBV6-2 or TRBV6-3 to TRBJ1-2, with D unclear. Germline CDR1 is MNHEY and CDR2 is SVGEGT. Trimming pared 3 bases from V and 2 bases from J, leaving 7 bases between. This CDR3 spans 13 amino acids. The CDR3 DNA reads TGTGCCAGCAGTTATGGGCGGAACTATGGCTACACCTTC. As protein: CASSYGRNYGYTF.

The rearrangement links TRBV10-3 to TRBJ1-5; maybe TRBD1 (5 bases). Germline V gene lookup returns CDR1 ENHRY and CDR2 SYGVKD. The CDR3 sequence is 14 residues long. V lost 10 bases and J 6 bases, leaving 19 bases between the germline ends. The CDR3 DNA is TGTGCCAGTTCACAAGCAGGGTCGGTTCAGCCCCAGCATTTT. It specifies CASSQAGSVQPQHF.

The J gene is TRBJ1-6, the V gene TRBV30, with D possibly being TRBD1 (5 bases). The V gene's germline CDR1 is GTSNPN and CDR2 SVGIG (reference sequence). Trimming left V 2 bases short and J 4 bases short, with 9 bases between. CDR3 length: 14 amino acids. The CDR3 is CAWSIDSYNSPLHF. CDR3 in DNA: TGTGCCTGGAGTATTGACAGTTATAATTCACCCCTCCACTTT. Full variable domain (remainder filled in from reference TRBV30 and TRBJ1-6): SQTIHQWPATLVQPVGSPLSLECTVEGTSNPNLYWYRQAAGRGLQLLFYSVGIGQISSEVPQNLSASRPQDRQFILSSKKLLLSDSGFYLCAWSIDSYNSPLHFGNGTRLTVT.

Only one count was recorded for this clone. This chain connects TRBV7-2 to TRBJ2-6, with D unresolved. The CDR3 consists of 15 residues. Between the trimmed V and J ends, which lost 1 base and 4 bases, there was a span of 8 bases. Germline V gene data show CDR1 as SGHTA and CDR2 as FQGNSA. CDR3 DNA sequence: TGTGCCAGCAGCTTAGTAGGATCCGGGGCCAACGTCCTGACTTTC. Protein: CASSLVGSGANVLTF.